These T cell receptor beta chains were read from a single sample in a study of blood T cell repertoires in COVID-19. Using immunoSEQ multiplex PCR, the repertoire was profiled, and TCRdb retains in-frame clones only, with some absent. The profile shows about 190,000 clones, approximately 79% of them singletons. The specimen sequenced was peripheral blood. Every receptor here comes from a man aged 60 to 69 with active or convalescent COVID-19. Each CDR3 is given with its conserved first and last residue.

V	J	CDR3
TRBV18	TRBJ2-3	CASSPTGTSVIDTQYF
TRBV19	TRBJ2-5	CASRPQRKYGQETQYF
TRBV29-1	TRBJ1-2	CSVVGATGDRGYGYTF
TRBV28	TRBJ2-5	CASSLTGQSKETQYF
TRBV4-2	TRBJ1-5	CASSQGQVGQPQHF
TRBV4-3	TRBJ2-2	CASSQGTGIGELFF
TRBV10-3	TRBJ2-2	CATKAGTEDTGELFF
TRBV28	TRBJ2-1	CASSLLVGNEQFF
TRBV9	TRBJ2-2	CASSAAGELFF
TRBV19	TRBJ1-5	CATNRAPAANQPQHF
TRBV5-1	TRBJ2-1	CASSLGPSGGSYNEQFF
TRBV11-2	TRBJ2-7	CASSLASGRATYEQYF
TRBV7-2	TRBJ2-5	CASSSPTGGLETQYF